This T cell receptor (beta chain) originates from a study of cytomegalovirus exposure and HLA in healthy donors. Study context: Membership in the Caucasian-associated ancestry cluster was found for around 81% of around 380 genotyped donors. Points from the study as a whole: A missense DCLRE1C variant was associated with V- and J-gene trimming of TCR beta chains in a later analysis, and an independent cohort replicated the association. TCR beta sequences reportedly predicted the HLA-A and HLA-B alleles of most subjects accurately. An ancestry cluster, one associated with Asian ancestry, reportedly showed fewer N-insertions than the approximately 670-donor mean in a later analysis.

About this clone itself: The antigen is undetermined.

The PCR made use of 60 Vbeta and 13 Jbeta primers. This table comes from immunoSEQ multiplex PCR, and its TCRdb copy is limited to in-frame clones, with some not included. The table has around 130,000 clones, roughly 8.3% seen once. This receptor was identified in a man in his forties in good health and CMV-seronegative. Source material: PBMCs.

CDR3 DNA: TGTGCCAGCAGCGACCAGGACTCTGGAAACACCATATATTTT. It specifies CASSDQDSGNTIYF. The V and J genes are TRBV9 and TRBJ1-3, with D unclear. The germline V and J ends were trimmed by 3 bases and 0 bases, with 7 bases remaining between them. Germline V gene sequence: CDR1 SGDLS, CDR2 YYNGEE. The CDR3 extends over 14 amino acids.